This T cell receptor beta chain was sequenced for a study of cytomegalovirus exposure and HLA in healthy donors. Donors in the study were healthy people who gave bone marrow. Study-level points and caveats: The likely origin of a cluster of highly shared sequence variants was a sequencing artifact. By HLA locus, TCR association rates varied in a later analysis, with DRB1 showing the most and HLA-C the fewest. The authors enumerated some 160 TCR beta chains as linked to cytomegalovirus.

The PCR used 60 Vbeta and 13 Jbeta primers. Profiling relied on immunoSEQ multiplex PCR, and the TCRdb table lists in-frame clones only, not all of them. Here the sample spans roughly 180,000 clones, about 69% being singletons. CDR3 size: 12 residues. In germline, CDR1 is SGHDN, CDR2 FVKESK. V dropped 1 base and J dropped 14 bases, with 14 bases sitting between them. A remark on this clone: Its matching antigen is unknown.

The sequence was obtained from a male donor in good health and CMV-seronegative. This chain connects TRBV14 to TRBJ1-2; D uncertain. Input material: PBMCs. This CDR3 is CASSQGRRLWTF. In DNA form, the CDR3 reads TGTGCCAGCAGCCAAGGGAGACGATTATGGACCTTC.